A selection of T cell receptor beta chains follows, all from one sample in a study of T cells in Graves' hyperthyroidism and ophthalmopathy. TCRdb reprocessed the multiplex PCR reads via MiXCR and lists one record per CDR3 protein. Altogether 450,000 to 650,000 distinct CDR3 sequences are present, approximately 15% being singletons, with the ten largest covering roughly 7%. Sequences were obtained from blood. These receptors came from a woman aged 18-29 years with Graves' ophthalmopathy. The CDR3 runs from the conserved cysteine through the conserved F or W. The D gene is left open where the match is weak. Clone size is shown for a subset of rows, as once, few, many or a class of expanded clone.

j_call | v_call | d_call | clone_size | cdr3_aa | cdr3_nt
TRBJ1-1 | TRBV20-1 | TRBD1 | many | CSAGDRVNTEAFF | TGCAGTGCTGGGGACAGGGTAAACACTGAAGCTTTCTTT
TRBJ2-7 | TRBV7-2 | TRBD1 | many | CASSLARTGGSYEQYF | TGTGCCAGCAGCTTAGCCCGGACAGGGGGCTCCTACGAGCAGTACTTC
TRBJ2-1 | TRBV11-2 | NA | many | CASSLEGGAYNEQFF | TGTGCCAGCAGCTTAGAAGGCGGGGCCTACAATGAGCAGTTCTTC
TRBJ2-1 | TRBV19 | TRBD2 | few | CASSTSGLHNGQFF | TGTGCCAGTAGTACATCGGGACTACACAATGGGCAGTTCTTC
TRBJ2-1 | TRBV9 | NA | few | CASSVLQADNYNEQFF | TGTGCCAGCAGCGTGCTACAGGCGGATAATTACAATGAGCAGTTCTTC
TRBJ1-3 | TRBV28 | NA | many | CASSGRAEGERVSGNTIYF | TGTGCCAGCAGTGGGCGGGCCGAGGGGGAGAGAGTCTCTGGAAACACCATATATTTT
TRBJ1-4 | TRBV18 | NA | many | CASSPQGEKLFF | TGTGCCAGCTCACCACAGGGTGAAAAACTGTTTTTT
TRBJ2-1 | TRBV4-1 | NA | few | CASSPGPPANEQFF | TGCGCCAGCAGCCCGGGGCCCCCTGCCAATGAGCAGTTCTTC
TRBJ2-7 | TRBV7-9 | NA | NA | CASSLQVNSYEQYF | TGTGCCAGCAGCTTACAGGTTAATTCCTACGAGCAGTACTTC
TRBJ2-1 | TRBV6-1 | NA | NA | CASSEGLSRYNEQFF | TGTGCCAGCAGCGAAGGACTCTCCCGATACAATGAGCAGTTCTTC
TRBJ1-3 | TRBV7-2 | NA | few | CASSVSLFSGNTIYF | TGTGCCAGCAGCGTCTCTTTGTTCTCTGGAAACACCATATATTTT
TRBJ1-5 | TRBV28 | NA | many | CASKVHNQPQHF | TGTGCCAGCAAAGTCCACAATCAGCCCCAGCATTTT
TRBJ2-5 | TRBV28 | NA | many | CASSFARLDFETQYF | TGTGCCAGCAGTTTTGCGAGACTAGATTTTGAGACCCAGTACTTC
TRBJ2-2 | TRBV7-2 | TRBD1 | many | CASSYGQGTGELFF | TGTGCCAGCAGCTACGGACAGGGCACCGGGGAGCTGTTTTTT
TRBJ2-1 | TRBV12-3/TRBV12-4 | NA | NA | CASSLALTYLSYNEQFF | TGTGCCAGCAGCCTCGCACTAACTTACCTCTCCTACAATGAGCAGTTCTTC
TRBJ1-2 | TRBV7-9 | NA | NA | CASSIEGGGYTF | TGTGCCAGCAGCATCGAGGGGGGCGGCTACACCTTC
TRBJ1-1 | TRBV28 | TRBD1 | many | CASSEGGGLNTEAFF | TGTGCCAGCAGCGAGGGAGGGGGCTTGAACACTGAAGCTTTCTTT
TRBJ2-1 | TRBV7-9 | NA | many | CATGPSYNEQFF | TGTGCCACGGGACCATCCTACAATGAGCAGTTCTTC
TRBJ2-5 | TRBV24-1 | TRBD2 | NA | CATGTSAQTQYF | TGTGCCACGGGCACTAGCGCCCAGACCCAGTACTTC
TRBJ1-2 | TRBV10-3 | NA | NA | CAISEFLTRAYYGYTF | TGTGCCATCAGTGAGTTCCTTACTAGGGCCTACTATGGCTACACCTTC
TRBJ1-1 | TRBV7-8 | NA | few | CASSLGSQGDTEAFF | TGTGCCAGCAGCTTAGGGTCCCAGGGAGACACTGAAGCTTTCTTT
TRBJ2-5 | TRBV3-1 | NA | many | CASSQGRAWTQETQYF | TGTGCCAGCAGCCAAGGCCGAGCCTGGACACAAGAGACCCAGTACTTC
TRBJ2-7 | TRBV3-1 | TRBD2 | few | CASSQGSRAGGGFHF | TGTGCCAGCAGCCAAGGCAGTAGGGCGGGAGGGGGTTTCCACTTC
TRBJ2-1 | TRBV12-5 | NA | NA | CASGLVGKAGASYNEQFF | TGTGCTAGTGGTTTGGTAGGGAAGGCAGGAGCCTCCTACAATGAGCAGTTCTTC
TRBJ2-1 | TRBV5-6 | TRBD2 | many | CASSLKRLAGASNNEQFF | TGTGCCAGCAGCTTGAAGAGACTAGCGGGTGCATCGAACAATGAGCAGTTCTTC
TRBJ2-1 | TRBV11-2 | TRBD2 | NA | CASSVNPTSGGYNEQFF | TGTGCCAGCAGCGTAAACCCTACTAGCGGGGGTTACAATGAGCAGTTCTTC
TRBJ1-3 | TRBV11-2 | NA | many | CASSLGLTGGNTIYF | TGTGCCAGCAGCTTAGGTTTGACAGGAGGAAACACCATATATTTT
TRBJ2-2 | TRBV20-1 | NA | NA | CSASSWLWGMSGELFF | TGCAGTGCTAGCTCGTGGTTATGGGGGATGTCCGGGGAGCTGTTTTTT
TRBJ2-7 | TRBV4-3 | TRBD1 | few | CASSHGTVDAYEQYF | TGCGCCAGCAGCCACGGGACAGTTGATGCCTACGAGCAGTACTTC